These 14 T cell receptor beta chains were all obtained from the same sample, sequenced in a study of cytotoxic CD8 clonotypes in ibrutinib-treated CLL. The assay was immunoSEQ multiplex PCR, and TCRdb's table has in-frame clones only and misses some. Of around 91,000 clones listed, 85% to 90% are singletons. The material was PBMCs, obtained before ibrutinib treatment. The receptors come from a human donor with chronic lymphocytic leukemia.

This clone was observed a few times. J is TRBJ1-5 and V is TRBV2, with 10 bases that match TRBD1. Germline V gene lookup returns CDR1 SNHLY and CDR2 FYNNEI. The CDR3 has 14 residues. Trimming removed 8 bases from V and 6 bases from J; junction bases left unmatched: 7. CDR3 DNA sequence: TGTGCCAGCGAAGAGACAGGGGGCGGTCAGCCCCAGCATTTT. As protein: CASEETGGGQPQHF.

The CDR3 region is CASSLASGKGADTQYF. The CDR3 nucleotides are TGTGCCAGCAGCTTGGCTAGCGGGAAGGGCGCAGATACGCAGTATTTT. The genes are TRBV7-2 and TRBJ2-3; the match to TRBD2 covers 9 bases. There are 16 residues in the CDR3. Looked up from germline, CDR1 is SGHTA and CDR2 is FQGNSA. The J segment lost 4 bases and the V segment lost 3 bases, leaving 8 bases of the junction unmatched.

The chain links TRBV7-6 to TRBJ2-5; 11 bases agree with TRBD1. The germline V gene has CDR1 SGHVS and CDR2 FNYEAQ. Germline trimming cut 5 bases from V and 4 bases from J; bases unmatched to any gene: 9. The CDR3 is 16 amino acids. DNA of the CDR3: TGTGCCAGCAGCCGCTCCGGGACAGGGGGTACAGAGACCCAGTACTTC. As protein: CASSRSGTGGTETQYF.

This chain links TRBV7-8 with TRBJ2-7; tentatively, D is TRBD2 (6 bases). With 9 bases removed from V and 1 base from J, the gap between germline ends came to 10 bases. The CDR3 contains 12 residues. Per the germline V gene, CDR1 is SGHVS and CDR2 is FQNEAQ. The CDR3 DNA follows: TGTGCCAGTTCCGGGGGTTCCTACGAGCAGTACTTC. This codes for CASSGGSYEQYF.

The chain couples TRBV18 to TRBJ2-3; D not resolved. CDR1 is KGHSH and CDR2 is LQKENI in the germline V gene. The V end lost 4 bases, the J end lost 1 base, and 9 bases lay between the germline ends. This CDR3 spans 14 amino acids. The CDR3 here is CASSRPPRTDTQYF. The CDR3 region has the DNA TGTGCCAGCTCACGCCCCCCTCGCACAGATACGCAGTATTTT.

Concerning this clone: The same CDR3 is also encoded by other DNA sequences in this sample. Here the CDR3 reads CASSRAGPGNTIYF. CDR3 bases: TGTGCCAGTAGCCGCGCAGGGCCCGGAAACACCATATATTTT. The chain uses TRBV19 and TRBJ1-3, with D perhaps TRBD1 (5 bases). In germline, CDR1 is LNHDA, CDR2 SQIVND (reference sequence). The V end lost 6 bases, the J end lost 4 bases, and 13 bases lay between the germline ends. CDR3 length: 14 amino acids.

The J gene is TRBJ2-7, the V gene TRBV9; TRBD1 matches 9 bases. Germline CDR1 and CDR2: SGDLS and YYNGEE. The length of the CDR3 is 16 residues. J was trimmed by 4 bases and V by 0 bases; bases with no gene match: 8. This chain's CDR3 is CASSVDAGQGSYEQYF. The CDR3 nucleotides are TGTGCCAGCAGCGTAGATGCCGGACAGGGGTCGTACGAGCAGTACTTC.

The V call is TRBV19, the J call TRBJ1-5; TRBD1 agrees at 9 bases. Germline assignment: CDR1 LNHDA and CDR2 SQIVND (reference sequence). This CDR3 contains 15 residues. V was clipped by 0 bases and J by 7 bases; unmatched bases: 4. CDR3 residues: CASSIEQGARQPQHF. CDR3 nucleotide sequence: TGTGCCAGTAGTATAGAACAGGGGGCCCGGCAGCCCCAGCATTTT.

The count of this clone is one. V gene TRBV6-4 combines with J gene TRBJ2-1, with TRBD2 as a possible D gene (5 bases). V lost 11 bases and J lost 5, with 22 bases in between. Germline lookup yields CDR1 MRHNA and CDR2 SNTAGT. CDR3 length: 15 residues. The CDR3 here is CALPRSGPKDNEQFF. The DNA of the CDR3 is TGTGCCCTCCCCCGGAGCGGCCCAAAAGACAATGAGCAGTTCTTC.

This chain connects TRBV19 to TRBJ2-3; D is possibly TRBD1 (6 bases). V shed 7 bases and J shed 2 bases, with 10 bases lying between them. Per germline, CDR1 LNHDA and CDR2 SQIVND (reference sequence). This CDR3 comprises 13 residues. As DNA, the CDR3 is TGTGCCAGTACCTGGGGGCCCACAGATACGCAGTATTTT. The encoded protein is CASTWGPTDTQYF.

The chain links TRBV7-2 to TRBJ2-3; D is possibly TRBD1 (6 bases). The germline CDR1 and CDR2 sequences are SGHTA and FQGNSA. The CDR3 loop spans 17 amino acids. Trimming stripped 6 bases from V and 2 bases from J, with 21 bases between. In DNA form, the CDR3 reads TGTGCCAGCAGTCAGATTAGGGGGAGCGAGGCCACAGATACGCAGTATTTT. Its translation: CASSQIRGSEATDTQYF.

V and J are TRBV9 and TRBJ1-3; 7 bases fit TRBD1. The CDR3 covers 15 residues. Germline V gene lookup returns CDR1 SGDLS and CDR2 YYNGEE. The V and J ends lost 2 bases and 7 bases, in that order; junction bases with no gene match: 9. CDR3 amino acids: CASSVTGSAANTIYF. The CDR3 DNA reads TGTGCCAGCAGCGTGACAGGGTCTGCTGCGAACACCATATATTTT. Combining the CDR3 with reference TRBV9 and TRBJ1-3 gives the whole variable domain DSGVTQTPKHLITATGQRVTLRCSPRSGDLSVYWYQQSLDQGLQFLIQYYNGEERAKGNILERFSAQQFPDLHSELNLSSLELGDSALYFCASSVTGSAANTIYFGEGSWLTVV.

This clone has just a few counts. The genes are TRBV5-1 and TRBJ1-2, with D unclear. V was shortened by 1 base and J by 3 bases, with 13 bases between the two germline ends. Germline CDR1 is SGHRS and CDR2 is YFSETQ. The CDR3 is 15 residues long. CDR3 coding DNA: TGCGCCAGCAGCTTGCGTAAGGGTGCGGACTATGGCTACACCTTC. Its translation is CASSLRKGADYGYTF.

V and J are TRBV6-5 and TRBJ2-7; D perhaps matches TRBD1 (6 bases). The CDR3 has 15 residues. V lost 0 bases and J 4 bases, leaving 13 bases between the germline ends. CDR1 is MNHEY, CDR2 SVGAGI, per germline. The CDR3 nucleotides read TGTGCCAGCAGTTACTCGATCAGGGGCTCGTACGAGCAGTACTTC. This codes for CASSYSIRGSYEQYF.